This T cell receptor (beta chain) was obtained from a study of regulatory T cells in long-lasting Graves disease. Study-level information: Prior antithyroid drug treatment in newly diagnosed Graves' patients lasted under 3 months. Regarding the study as a whole: Small sample size may have lowered accuracy. Persistent disease exhibited a predilection for TRBV28, TRBJ1-2 and TRBJ2-5.

The authors built TCR beta libraries using iRepertoire HTBI primers and Arm-PCR of CDR3 regions. From the multiplex PCR reads, TCRdb called clonotypes with MiXCR, one entry per CDR3 protein. The data show 300,000 to 400,000 distinct CDR3 sequences, with around 16% seen just once and approximately 22% held by the top ten. The CDR3 loop spans 17 amino acids. The V segment lost 5 bases and the J segment 5 bases; nucleotides outside the gene matches: 14. This clonotype came up a few times. Its cognate antigen is unknown. Described time point: newly diagnosed GD, antithyroid drugs for less than 3 months. From RNA extracted from PBMCs, the TCR library was made.

Here the sequenced sample was peripheral blood mononuclear cells (PBMCs), taken at new diagnosis, from a patient treated with antithyroid drugs. The chain employs TRBV12-3 or TRBV12-4 and TRBJ2-5; 10 nucleotides agree with TRBD2. The TCR was taken from a female donor with Graves disease. The CDR3 DNA follows: TGTGCCAGCAGTGGGGGGCTAGCGGGAGTGCTCGACGAGACCCAGTACTTC. It yields the protein CASSGGLAGVLDETQYF.